This is a list of T cell receptor beta chains from one sample in a study of T cells in pancreatic ductal adenocarcinoma. Measured with immunoSEQ multiplex PCR; TCRdb has only the in-frame clones, and not every one. The sample has around 100,000 clones, about 95% seen once. Sequencing was done on a sample of PBMCs. The receptors originated from a human donor with pancreatic ductal adenocarcinoma. The CDR3 runs from the conserved cysteine through the conserved F or W. The order of the fields is V gene, D gene, clone size, J gene, CDR3 DNA, CDR3 protein. A D gene is named only where the DNA matches it firmly. Only part of the rows carry a size: once, few, many, or a class if the clone is expanded.

>TRBV11-2|TRBD1|NA|TRBJ2-2
TGTGCCAGCAGCTTTCTCCTAGGGGGCTCGGGCACCGGGGAGCTGTTTTTT
CASSFLLGGSGTGELFF
>TRBV11-2|NA|NA|TRBJ2-7
TGTGCCAGCAGCCATCTAAATGCCTACGAGCAGTACTTC
CASSHLNAYEQYF
>TRBV30|TRBD2|NA|TRBJ2-1
TGTGCCTGGGGCTCCAAGCGGGGGTACAATGAGCAGTTCTTC
CAWGSKRGYNEQFF
>TRBV29-1|TRBD2|NA|TRBJ2-5
TGCAGCGTGGGGGGGACTGTTCGCGGCGAGACCCAGTACTTC
CSVGGTVRGETQYF
>TRBV27|NA|once|TRBJ2-5
TGTGCCAGCAGGAGGTCGACAGGGAGGGAGACCCAGTACTTC
CASRRSTGRETQYF
>TRBV28|TRBD1|NA|TRBJ1-5
TGTGCCAGCTTTGCCGGGACAGCACCCCAGCATTTT
CASFAGTAPQHF
>TRBV7-2|TRBD2|NA|TRBJ2-7
TGTGCCAGCAGCTCTCCCGGACTAGCGGGAGAGCAGTACTTC
CASSSPGLAGEQYF
>TRBV5-5|NA|NA|TRBJ2-7
TGTGCCAGCAGCTGGCACGGGTACGAGCAGTACTTC
CASSWHGYEQYF
>TRBV20-1|NA|NA|TRBJ2-1
TGCAGTGCTAGTGCGTACAATGAGCAGTTCTTC
CSASAYNEQFF
>TRBV2|TRBD1|NA|TRBJ2-7
TGTGCCAGCAGTGAAGCGACAGGGGTGGGGGAGCAGTACTTC
CASSEATGVGEQYF
>TRBV6-1|NA|NA|TRBJ2-1
TGTGCCAGCAGGGACAGCTACTCCTACAATGAGCAGTTCTTC
CASRDSYSYNEQFF
>TRBV6-1|TRBD1|NA|TRBJ1-5
TGTGCCAGCTTTTCGGGACAGATCAATCAGCCCCAGCATTTT
CASFSGQINQPQHF
>TRBV4-2|NA|NA|TRBJ2-7
TGTGCCAGCAGCCAAGATCGCGGTGAGCAGTACTTC
CASSQDRGEQYF
>TRBV29-1|NA|NA|TRBJ2-5
TGCAGCGTTGAACCGCGGCAAGAGACCCAGTACTTC
CSVEPRQETQYF
>TRBV7-3|TRBD1|NA|TRBJ2-7
TGTGCCAGCAGCCTCCGGGGAGGGACAGGGGACGAGCAGTACTTC
CASSLRGGTGDEQYF
>TRBV2|TRBD2|NA|TRBJ2-1
TGTGCCAGCAGTGGAGGCCTAGCGGGAAACTACAATGAGCAGTTCTTC
CASSGGLAGNYNEQFF
>TRBV18|NA|few|TRBJ1-2
TGTGCCAGCTCACCACGGGGAGCTGATGGCTACACCTTC
CASSPRGADGYTF
>TRBV30|NA|once|TRBJ2-7
TGTGCCTGGACCACTTCGACCTACGAGCAGTACTTC
CAWTTSTYEQYF
>TRBV9|NA|NA|TRBJ1-2
TGTGCCAGCACCGAACCTACAGGGAACCATGGCTACACCTTC
CASTEPTGNHGYTF
>TRBV28|TRBD1|NA|TRBJ1-4
TGTGCCAGCAGTTTAAGGGGACAGGTCGACGAAAAACTGTTTTTT
CASSLRGQVDEKLFF
>TRBV15|NA|few|TRBJ2-5
TGTGCCACCAGGCAAGGGGGGGCTACCCAAGAGACCCAGTACTTC
CATRQGGATQETQYF
>TRBV28|NA|NA|TRBJ2-7
TGTGCCAGCAGTTTTGGACAGTCCTACGAGCAGTACTTC
CASSFGQSYEQYF
>TRBV7-2|NA|NA|TRBJ2-5
TGTGCCAGCAGCCCGGACAGCAAGAGGGGGCAGTACTTC
CASSPDSKRGQYF
>TRBV10-3|TRBD1|once|TRBJ1-1
TGTGCCATCAGTGGGGACAGGGAGACTGAAGCTTTCTTT
CAISGDRETEAFF
>TRBV5-4|NA|NA|TRBJ2-3
TGTGCCAGCACACGGGTTGACTTTCGAGATTCGGATACGCAGTATTTT
CASTRVDFRDSDTQYF
>TRBV29-1|TRBD2|NA|TRBJ2-5
TGCAGCGCCCAACTAGCGGGGCAAGAGACCCAGTACTTC
CSAQLAGQETQYF
>TRBV25-1|TRBD2|NA|TRBJ2-1
TGTGCCAGCAGTGAGGTGGAGGGCGGGAGGAAATGGTACAATGAGCAGTTCTTC
CASSEVEGGRKWYNEQFF
>TRBV11-2|NA|NA|TRBJ2-5
TGTGCCAGCAGCTTCCAAGGGGCCGAGACCCAGTACTTC
CASSFQGAETQYF
>TRBV11-2|TRBD1|NA|TRBJ2-7
TGTGCCAGCAGCCTCGGGACAGGGTACCACGAGCAGTACTTC
CASSLGTGYHEQYF
>TRBV5-1|TRBD2|NA|TRBJ2-3
TGCGCCAGCAGCCCCGAGTCAGCGGGAGTTAGCACAGATACGCAGTATTTT
CASSPESAGVSTDTQYF
>TRBV6-5|NA|NA|TRBJ1-1
TGTGCCAGCAGTTACTCGCTTGGGGGGGGTGAAGCTTTCTTT
CASSYSLGGGEAFF
>TRBV5-1|NA|NA|TRBJ2-4
TGCGCCAGCAGGGAAGCGGTAGCCAAAAACATTCAGTACTTC
CASREAVAKNIQYF
>TRBV5-6|NA|NA|TRBJ2-6
TGTGCCAGCAGCTCGGGCTCAGGGGGGGCCAACGTCCTGACTTTC
CASSSGSGGANVLTF
>TRBV5-1|NA|NA|TRBJ2-5
TGCGCCAGCAGCTCCTCGTGGACCCAGTACTTC
CASSSSWTQYF
>TRBV28|NA|NA|TRBJ1-5
TGTGCCAGCAGTTTATCGGGGGGCAAGCAGCCCCAGCATTTT
CASSLSGGKQPQHF
>TRBV28|TRBD2|NA|TRBJ2-7
TGTGCCAGCACGAAAAGACTAGCGGGGGATTACGAGCAGTACTTC
CASTKRLAGDYEQYF
>TRBV10-3|NA|NA|TRBJ2-3
TGTGCCATCAAGAGGCAGGGGGGAGCAACAGATACGCAGTATTTT
CAIKRQGGATDTQYF
>TRBV27|TRBD2|NA|TRBJ2-7
TGTGCCAGCAGTTGGACTAGCGGCAACTACGAGCAGTACTTC
CASSWTSGNYEQYF
>TRBV4-2|TRBD1|NA|TRBJ1-2
TGTGCCAGCAGCCACGGACAGGGGGGCTATGGCTACACCTTC
CASSHGQGGYGYTF
>TRBV29-1|TRBD1|once|TRBJ2-5
TGCAGCGTTGCTCGCCCGACAGGGGGCGGGGAGACCCAGTACTTC
CSVARPTGGGETQYF
>TRBV15|NA|NA|TRBJ1-1
TGTGCCACCAGCAGTTACAGGGTCGGCACTGAAGCTTTCTTT
CATSSYRVGTEAFF
>TRBV28|NA|once|TRBJ2-7
TGTGCCAGCAGTTACGGGGATCTCTACGAGCAGTACTTC
CASSYGDLYEQYF
>TRBV7-3|TRBD2|NA|TRBJ2-3
TGTGCCAGCAGCTTAGCTTTAGCGGGAGAAGATACGCAGTATTTT
CASSLALAGEDTQYF
>TRBV18|TRBD1|NA|TRBJ2-3
TGTGCCAGCTCACCCTTAGACAGGGCGAGCACAGATACGCAGTATTTT
CASSPLDRASTDTQYF
>TRBV5-1|NA|few|TRBJ2-7
TGCGCCAGCAGCCAAAACCTTGCTAGCTCCTACGAGCAGTACTTC
CASSQNLASSYEQYF
>TRBV2|TRBD1|NA|TRBJ1-2
TGTGCCAGCACCCTAACTGGGACAGGGGTGTTAGGTGGCTACACCTTC
CASTLTGTGVLGGYTF
>TRBV28|TRBD1|NA|TRBJ2-2
TGTGCCAGCAGTACAGGGGGAGGAACCGGGGAGCTGTTTTTT
CASSTGGGTGELFF
>TRBV2|TRBD1|NA|TRBJ2-7
TGTGCCAGCAGTAGGACAGGGGGTTCCTACGAGCAGTACTTC
CASSRTGGSYEQYF
>TRBV28|NA|NA|TRBJ1-1
TGTGCCAGCCTGGATCGGCAGGGAGGGCCTGAAGCTTTCTTT
CASLDRQGGPEAFF
>TRBV7-8|TRBD2|NA|TRBJ2-3
TGTGCCAGCAGTAATACGGGACTAGCGGGTGGGGGAGGCACAGATACGCAGTATTTT
CASSNTGLAGGGGTDTQYF
>TRBV10-2|NA|NA|TRBJ2-2
TGCGCCAGCGCGGGCAGGGGACCTCCGAACACCGGGGAGCTGTTTTTT
CASAGRGPPNTGELFF